The subject of this entry is one T cell receptor beta chain. The data originate from a study of T cell changes during pregnancy in multiple sclerosis. Generated by immunoSEQ multiplex PCR, the TCRdb table keeps only in-frame clones and is missing some. The repertoire has some 40,000 clones, about 92% of them found once; the top ten carry roughly 0.4%. The CDR3 has 16 residues. V lost 4 bases to trimming and J lost 2 bases, with 16 bases between them. The germline V gene encodes CDR1 SGHNT and CDR2 YYREEE (reference sequence). The sequenced sample was CD4+ T cells from peripheral blood mononuclear cells, obtained in the first trimester of pregnancy. The receptor's source is a female donor with multiple sclerosis, enrolled in a pregnancy study. The V and J genes are TRBV5-4 and TRBJ2-1; perhaps TRBD2 as D (7 bases). The CDR3 DNA is TGTGCCAGCAGCCCGGGGGGCCAAAGGACCTACAATGAGCAGTTCTTC. It yields the protein CASSPGGQRTYNEQFF.